The next 17 T cell receptor beta chains were all read from a single sample in a study of molecular identifiers for immune sequencing clone quantification. TCRdb called the PCR reads again in MiXCR, with one record for every CDR3 protein. The sample lists about half a million distinct CDR3 sequences, around 23% occurring once. Sequences were obtained from naive CD8+ T cells from blood, with Jurkat cell RNA spiked in. The subset here: FACS-sorted CD8+CD4-CCR7+CD45RA+ naive T cells. The receptors here all came from a human donor in good health. Some libraries in this study had Jurkat cell RNA spiked in.

The chain employs TRBV30 and TRBJ1-4; 9 nucleotides match TRBD1. CDR1 is GTSNPN, CDR2 SVGIG, per germline (reference sequence). V dropped 5 bases and J dropped 7; count of bases not matched to a gene: 5. This CDR3 comprises 13 residues. CDR3 sequence: CAWGTGISEKLFF. CDR3 DNA sequence: TGTGCCTGGGGGACAGGGATTAGTGAAAAACTGTTTTTT.

The table lists this clonotype with a few counts. The chain uses TRBV29-1 and TRBJ1-1; 8 positions match TRBD1. CDR3 length: 13 residues. With 3 bases clipped from V and 7 bases from J, the junction kept 7 bases outside the gene matches. Germline values: CDR1 SQVTM, CDR2 ANQGSEA. For the CDR3, the DNA is TGCAGCGTTGAGGGGACAGGCTATTATGAAGCTTTCTTT. Translated, it gives CSVEGTGYYEAFF.

This clonotype was seen a handful of times. The rearrangement joins TRBV7-9 to TRBJ2-7; D ambiguous. Germline values: CDR1 SEHNR, CDR2 FQNEAQ (reference sequence). The germline V and J ends were trimmed by 3 bases and 5 bases, with 20 bases remaining between them. This CDR3 has 16 amino acids. The CDR3 DNA reads TGTGCCAGCAGCTTGCCTTTTGAGGTAGAGAATGACGAGCAGTACTTC. It codes for CASSLPFEVENDEQYF.

This chain links TRBV5-4 with TRBJ1-2; TRBD1 is a possible D gene (5 bases). This CDR3 region has 16 residues. Germline V lookup: CDR1 SGHNT, CDR2 YYREEE (reference sequence). The germline V and J ends were trimmed by 3 bases and 3 bases, with 18 bases remaining between them. For the CDR3, the DNA is TGTGCCAGCAGCTCAGGAACGGGGGAGGGGCACTATGGCTACACCTTC. This translates into CASSSGTGEGHYGYTF.

The CDR3 DNA reads as TGCAGTGCTAGAGATTCTCGGGTGGTTGCGGGTACGCAGTATTTT. Amino acid sequence: CSARDSRVVAGTQYF. V gene TRBV20-1 combines with J gene TRBJ2-3, with D perhaps TRBD2 (5 bases). The CDR3 consists of 15 residues. Germline V CDR1 and CDR2: DFQATT, SNEGSKA (reference sequence). Trimming took off 0 bases at V and 8 bases at J, with 18 bases between the two ends.

This clonotype was recorded a few times. V usage is TRBV5-1 and J usage is TRBJ2-7; D possibly uses TRBD1 or TRBD2 (6 bases each). Germline V gene sequence: CDR1 SGHRS, CDR2 YFSETQ. This CDR3 is 13 amino acids long. V gave up 0 bases and J gave up 7 bases, with 11 bases separating them. This CDR3 reads CASSLVGGGEQYF. CDR3 in DNA: TGCGCCAGCAGCTTGGTGGGGGGCGGTGAGCAGTACTTC.

This clonotype was seen many times. This chain uses TRBV19 with TRBJ2-3; perhaps TRBD1 as D (6 bases). CDR1 is LNHDA and CDR2 is SQIVND in the germline V gene (reference sequence). The CDR3 is 14 amino acids. The germline V and J ends were trimmed by 5 bases and 7 bases, with 16 bases remaining between them. The CDR3 protein is CASSPAPGEYTQYF. For the CDR3, the DNA is TGTGCCAGTAGTCCCGCCCCAGGGGAATATACGCAGTATTTT.

This clonotype was detected a few times. The gene calls are TRBV7-9 and TRBJ2-7; the D gene is possibly TRBD1 (7 bases). Germline V gives CDR1 SEHNR, CDR2 FQNEAQ (reference sequence). The CDR3 runs to 14 residues. Trimming stripped 1 base from V and 5 bases from J, with 12 bases between. The CDR3 sequence is CASSLDGGGDEQYF. The CDR3 DNA sequence: TGTGCCAGCAGCTTAGATGGAGGGGGCGACGAGCAGTACTTC.

This clonotype was observed a single time. At one of its ends the junction is not consistent with the germline gene, which may arise from a read error. The genes are TRBV28 and TRBJ1-2, with a weak D call TRBD1 (6 bases). This CDR3 has 17 residues. Germline V lookup: CDR1 MDHEN, CDR2 SYDVKM. The CDR3 DNA is TGTGCCAGCAGTTTCGCCCTAGAATTGGGGGGCGACTATGGCTCCACCTTC. Translation gives CASSFALELGGDYGSTF.

About this clonotype: An end of the junction differs from the germline gene, which may be a read error. The chain carries TRBV6-2 or TRBV6-3 and TRBJ1-1, with D uncertain. Germline V gene data show CDR1 as MNHEY and CDR2 as SVGEGT. There are 15 residues in the CDR3. This CDR3 reads CASSYKGGVGTEVFF. The CDR3 nucleotides are TGTGCCAGCAGTTACAAAGGCGGGGTGGGCACTGAAGTTTTCTTT.

A few counts support this clonotype. The rearrangement joins TRBV27 to TRBJ2-5; weak D call: TRBD2 (5 bases). The CDR3 runs 15 residues. Germline V gene sequence: CDR1 MNHEY, CDR2 SMNVEV (reference sequence). V was pared by 5 bases and J by 3 bases, with 16 bases between. CDR3 sequence: CASSMDFGVEETQYF. The CDR3 bases are TGTGCCAGCAGTATGGACTTCGGAGTCGAAGAGACCCAGTACTTC.

The chain links TRBV4-3 to TRBJ1-3; D is undetermined. Per the germline V gene, CDR1 is LGHNA and CDR2 is YSLEER. The CDR3 is 17 residues long. The V end lost 0 bases, the J end lost 1 base, and 13 bases lay between the germline ends. This chain's CDR3 is CASSQDFRPSSGNTIYF. The CDR3 DNA reads TGCGCCAGCAGCCAAGATTTTCGGCCATCGTCTGGAAACACCATATATTTT.

This clonotype was counted between two and nine times. The chain joins TRBV4-3 to TRBJ2-6; D is unclear. In germline, CDR1 is LGHNA, CDR2 YSLEER. The V gene lost 1 base and the J gene lost 3 bases, with 4 bases spanning the gap. This CDR3 contains 14 residues. The CDR3 sequence is CASSQALGANVLTF. The CDR3 nucleotides are TGCGCCAGCAGCCAAGCTCTTGGGGCCAACGTCCTGACTTTC.

This chain joins TRBV13 and TRBJ1-6; D is possibly TRBD1 (6 bases). CDR1 is PRHDT and CDR2 is FYEKMQ in the germline V gene (reference sequence). This CDR3 contains 16 residues. Trimming took off 5 bases at V and 7 bases at J, with 18 bases between the two ends. The CDR3 DNA reads TGTGCCAGCAGCATAGAGGGGGTCGGCCTCAATTCACCCCTCCACTTT. Protein sequence: CASSIEGVGLNSPLHF.

There are a few counts of this clonotype. The chain recombines TRBV24-1 with TRBJ2-1; D may be TRBD1 or TRBD2 (6 bases each). The CDR3 extends over 16 amino acids. Germline CDR1 reads KGHDR; CDR2 reads SFDVKD. V gave up 0 bases and J gave up 7 bases, with 15 bases separating them. In DNA, the CDR3 is TGTGCCACCAGTGATTTGGGAGGGACAACCCCTAATGAGCAGTTCTTC. It encodes CATSDLGGTTPNEQFF.

This clonotype has just a few counts. The rearrangement joins TRBV20-1 to TRBJ1-2, with TRBD1 as a possible D gene (5 bases). The CDR3 sequence is 12 residues long. The germline V and J ends were trimmed by 5 bases and 10 bases, with 17 bases remaining between them. Germline CDR1 and CDR2: DFQATT and SNEGSKA (reference sequence). The CDR3 region is CSALTGPVDYTF. The DNA for the CDR3 is TGCAGTGCTCTCACAGGCCCAGTGGACTACACCTTC.

This clonotype has ten or more counts. This chain connects TRBV6-2 or TRBV6-3 to TRBJ1-5; no clear D gene. The V gene's germline CDR1 is MNHEY and CDR2 SVGEGT. Trimming took 2 bases from V and 2 from J, leaving 10 bases between them. The CDR3 is 15 amino acids. This CDR3 is CASSYVWQGNQPQHF. The CDR3 nucleotides read TGTGCCAGCAGTTACGTTTGGCAGGGCAATCAGCCCCAGCATTTT.